This T cell receptor beta chain comes out of a study of blood T cells in healthy people across ages. Study in general: For every two T cells, template switching captured about one barcoded beta molecule. Findings of the study overall: TCR beta diversity tracked closely with naive T cell percentage. Without sorted subsets, naive and antigen-experienced compartments could not be conclusively compared.

This CDR3 spans 14 amino acids. Trimming stripped 0 bases from V and 5 bases from J, with 8 bases between. Germline-derived CDR1 and CDR2 are KGHSH and LQKENI. This clonotype came up many times. No antigen is known for it. A sample-barcoded 5' primer and a J-beta primer mix were used in a second PCR of roughly 7 to 11 cycles. At least 3 million CDR3-containing paired-end reads were obtained per sample. One entry per CDR3 protein results from TCRdb running MiXCR on the 5' RACE reads. The top ten hold 15% to 18% of the sample, which has over 550,000 distinct CDR3 sequences, about 28% seen once. The chain employs TRBV18 and TRBJ2-1; no clear D. This TCR came from a woman of 80 years or more in good health. The sequencing input was blood. CDR3 sequence: CASSPPSKHNEQFF. The CDR3, as DNA: TGTGCCAGCTCACCACCGTCCAAGCACAATGAGCAGTTCTTC.